These 29 T cell receptor beta chains were all obtained from the same sample, sequenced in a study of human T cells and chemical hapten exposure. TCRdb analysed the RACE reads with MiXCR anew, one entry per CDR3 protein. The profile shows 250,000 or so distinct CDR3 sequences, 7% to 10% of them singletons. Time point: pre-sensitization, week 0. Treatment of the sample: therapeutic diphenylcyclopropenone sensitization with weekly scalp DPC. The sample was whole blood, taken in connection with sensitization to the hapten diphenylcyclopropenone (DPC). The source of these receptors is a woman aged 40 to 50 with alopecia areata. Some clones in this sample may be carry-over from other donors' samples.

This clonotype was seen many times. This chain uses TRBV6-4 with TRBJ2-3; D may be TRBD2 (6 bases). The CDR3 loop spans 13 amino acids. V was clipped by 8 bases and J by 3 bases, with 12 bases between them. CDR1 is MRHNA, CDR2 SNTAGT, per germline. CDR3 DNA: TGTGCCAGCGGACGGGAGATTACAGATACGCAGTATTTT. Translating gives CASGREITDTQYF.

V usage is TRBV28 and J usage is TRBJ2-7; D is undetermined. Germline loops: CDR1 MDHEN, CDR2 SYDVKM. This CDR3 spans 13 amino acids. Trimming left V 2 bases short and J 3 bases short, with 8 bases between. The CDR3 nucleotides read TGTGCCAGCAGTTTAGGACGTTTCTACGAGCAGTACTTC. Translation: CASSLGRFYEQYF.

This rearrangement joins TRBV9 to TRBJ2-5; 8 bases are shared with TRBD1. Germline V CDR1 and CDR2: SGDLS, YYNGEE. The length of the CDR3 is 16 residues. J was trimmed by 3 bases and V by 3 bases; bases with no gene match: 10. The CDR3 DNA follows: TGTGCCAGCAGCGCCGAACTACAGACAGGGGAAGAGACCCAGTACTTC. It yields the protein CASSAELQTGEETQYF.

The chain employs TRBV7-6 and TRBJ2-7, with D unclear. This CDR3 region has 13 residues. Trimming stripped 0 bases from V and 5 bases from J, with 8 bases between. Germline V gene data show CDR1 as SGHVS and CDR2 as FNYEAQ. In nucleotides, the CDR3 is TGTGCCAGCAGCTTAGCCCAGCGCAACGAGCAGTACTTC. This sequence encodes CASSLAQRNEQYF.

Notes on this clonotype: At one of its ends the junction is not consistent with the germline gene, which may arise from a read error. This chain links TRBV4-3 with TRBJ2-1, with 15 bases that match TRBD2. The CDR3 is made up of 17 amino acids. Per the germline V gene, CDR1 is LGHNA and CDR2 is YSLEER. The CDR3 protein is CASSQEAGTSGRNERFF. The DNA of the CDR3 is TGCGCCAGCAGCCAAGAAGCCGGGACTAGCGGGAGGAATGAGCGGTTCTTC.

The genes are TRBV6-1 and TRBJ2-5; TRBD1 aligns across 10 bases. J lost 5 bases, V lost 2 bases, and 8 bases had no gene match. CDR3 length: 16 residues. Germline V gene sequence: CDR1 MNHNS, CDR2 SASEGT. CDR3 nucleotide sequence: TGTGCCAGCAGTGAACGCCCGGGACAGGGGTCGGAGACCCAGTACTTC. Translating it yields CASSERPGQGSETQYF.

This clonotype was detected ten times or more. V usage is TRBV2 and J usage is TRBJ1-1, with a tentative D call TRBD1 (5 bases). Germline lookup yields CDR1 SNHLY and CDR2 FYNNEI. The CDR3 is 13 residues long. Trimming removed 6 bases from V and 1 base from J, with 9 bases in between. The chain's CDR3 is CASRFQGNTEAFF. Here the CDR3 DNA reads TGTGCCAGCAGATTCCAGGGGAACACTGAAGCTTTCTTT.

This clonotype has at least ten counts. The V and J genes are TRBV20-1 and TRBJ1-4; D may be TRBD1 (6 bases). Trimming stripped 6 bases from V and 5 bases from J, with 19 bases between. The CDR3 length is 15 residues. In germline, CDR1 is DFQATT, CDR2 SNEGSKA (reference sequence). Here the CDR3 DNA reads TGCAGTGCCAACAACCCCAGGGGCGCCAATGAAAAACTGTTTTTT. The encoded protein is CSANNPRGANEKLFF.

The chain carries TRBV7-9 and TRBJ1-6; D not certain. CDR1 is SEHNR, CDR2 FQNEAQ, per germline (reference sequence). Trimming stripped 5 bases from V and 7 bases from J, with 15 bases between. This CDR3 has 15 residues. CDR3 residues: CASSTSRLGNSPLHF. CDR3 nucleotide sequence: TGTGCCAGCAGCACGTCGCGATTGGGGAATTCACCCCTCCACTTT.

This clonotype was counted at least ten times. The CDR3 DNA reads TGTGCCAGCAGCGCGACTAGCGGGAGGGTCGGTGAGCAGTTCTTC. This encodes CASSATSGRVGEQFF. This rearrangement joins TRBV9 to TRBJ2-1; 14 bases are a match to TRBD2. Germline V gives CDR1 SGDLS, CDR2 YYNGEE. After removal of 3 bases from V and 9 bases from J, the junction contained 5 bases not matched to a gene. This CDR3 is 15 amino acids long.

This clonotype was seen a handful of times. The chain couples TRBV28 to TRBJ1-1; 9 bases are shared with TRBD1. The germline CDR1 and CDR2 sequences are MDHEN and SYDVKM. J gave up 5 bases and V 6 bases, and 7 bases lay outside the gene matches. CDR3 length equals 14 residues. This chain's CDR3 is CASRYRDRETEAFF. CDR3 DNA sequence: TGTGCCAGCAGGTACCGGGACAGGGAGACTGAAGCTTTCTTT. The full variable domain, with the rest looked up from reference TRBV28 and TRBJ1-1, is DVKVTQSSRYLVKRTGEKVFLECVQDMDHENMFWYRQDPGLGLRLIYFSYDVKMKEKGDIPEGYSVSREKKERFSLILESASTNQTSMYLCASRYRDRETEAFFGQGTRLTVV.

This clonotype was observed at least ten times. The chain recombines TRBV6-2 or TRBV6-3 with TRBJ1-1, with D perhaps TRBD1 (6 bases). V shed 4 bases and J shed 0 bases, with 12 bases lying between them. The CDR3 loop spans 15 amino acids. Looked up from germline, CDR1 is MNHEY and CDR2 is SVGEGT. The CDR3 DNA follows: TGTGCCAGCAGTTTTAACAGGGCCATGAACACTGAAGCTTTCTTT. Encoded protein: CASSFNRAMNTEAFF.

There are a few counts of this clonotype. The J gene is TRBJ2-2, the V gene TRBV2, with TRBD2 matching 8 bases. Looked up from germline, CDR1 is SNHLY and CDR2 is FYNNEI. After removal of 4 bases from V and 6 bases from J, the junction contained 19 bases not matched to a gene. CDR3 length: 19 residues. The CDR3 DNA reads TGTGCCAGCAGTGCCCGTCCGCCGTTAGCGGGAATTTACGCCGGGGAGCTGTTTTTT. It codes for CASSARPPLAGIYAGELFF.

The chain links TRBV7-2 to TRBJ2-3, with 8 nucleotides matching TRBD2. Germline lookup yields CDR1 SGHTA and CDR2 FQGNSA. The CDR3 loop spans 17 amino acids. J gave up 3 bases and V 3 bases, and 11 bases lay outside the gene matches. DNA of the CDR3: TGTGCCAGCAGCTTTGGGCCCTTAGCGGGAAGGACAGATACGCAGTATTTT. Translation: CASSFGPLAGRTDTQYF.

The chain couples TRBV20-1 to TRBJ2-2; 9 nucleotides agree with TRBD1. J gave up 7 bases and V 5 bases, and 8 bases lay outside the gene matches. The germline gives CDR1 DFQATT, CDR2 SNEGSKA (reference sequence). The CDR3 runs 14 residues. CDR3 coding DNA: TGCAGTGCTCCCCGGGACAGGGTTGTCGGGGAGCTGTTTTTT. Protein product: CSAPRDRVVGELFF.

This clonotype was detected only a few times. The chain joins TRBV20-1 to TRBJ2-1; TRBD1 agrees at 8 bases. In germline, CDR1 is DFQATT, CDR2 SNEGSKA (reference sequence). The CDR3 contains 12 residues. V was pared by 5 bases and J by 5 bases, with 2 bases of the junction left unmatched. This CDR3 reads CSAGQGHNEQFF. CDR3 DNA sequence: TGCAGTGCTGGACAGGGTCACAATGAGCAGTTCTTC.

This clonotype showed up just a few times. This chain uses TRBV29-1 with TRBJ1-5; maybe TRBD1 (5 bases). Trimming pared 4 bases from V and 10 bases from J, leaving 14 bases between. Germline loops: CDR1 SQVTM, CDR2 ANQGSEA. This CDR3 comprises 12 residues. The CDR3 protein is CSVGDSSRPQHF. CDR3 nucleotides: TGCAGCGTTGGCGACAGCAGTCGCCCCCAGCATTTT.

A few counts support this clonotype. V and J are TRBV7-9 and TRBJ1-2; no reliable D call. V was trimmed by 4 bases and J by 1 base, leaving 16 bases between them. The length of the CDR3 is 16 residues. The germline gives CDR1 SEHNR, CDR2 FQNEAQ (reference sequence). CDR3 sequence reads: CASSSSSGSRNYGYTF. CDR3 DNA: TGTGCCAGCAGCTCCAGTAGTGGAAGCCGTAACTATGGCTACACCTTC.

This sequence joins TRBV28 and TRBJ1-5, with TRBD1 matching over 10 bases. The junction had 16 bases not matched to a gene; V was cut back by 11 bases and J by 6 bases. The CDR3 has 16 residues. Germline V gives CDR1 MDHEN, CDR2 SYDVKM. The CDR3 spells CASRTSGTGEGQPQHF. CDR3 DNA: TGTGCCTCCCGGACCTCCGGGACAGGGGAGGGTCAGCCCCAGCATTTT.

This clonotype was detected many times. The genes are TRBV29-1 and TRBJ2-2, with a possible D match to TRBD2 (6 bases). V was trimmed by 6 bases and J by 6 bases, leaving 14 bases between them. The CDR3 is 13 amino acids. Germline values: CDR1 SQVTM, CDR2 ANQGSEA. DNA for the CDR3: TGCAGCGTGCGGGATCCCGGGGCCGGGGAGCTGTTTTTT. Translated, it gives CSVRDPGAGELFF.

This clonotype was found a few times. The rearrangement joins TRBV4-1 to TRBJ2-3; possible D gene TRBD2, 6 bases. V lost 1 base to trimming and J lost 3 bases, with 14 bases between them. Germline CDR1 MGHRA, CDR2 YSYEKL. This CDR3 is built from 16 residues. CDR3: CASSQGGLEMTDTQYF. The CDR3 DNA is TGCGCCAGCAGCCAAGGGGGACTTGAGATGACAGATACGCAGTATTTT.

This clonotype showed up just a few times. The CDR3 DNA sequence: TGCAGCGTGGCCGACAGGGGCTACGAGCAGTACTTC. This encodes CSVADRGYEQYF. The chain couples TRBV29-1 to TRBJ2-7, with 8 bases lining up with TRBD1. Germline-derived CDR1 and CDR2 are SQVTM and ANQGSEA. V gave up 6 bases and J gave up 3 bases; unmatched junction bases: 4. There are 12 residues in the CDR3.

This clonotype was detected ten times or more. An end of the junction differs from the germline gene, which may be a read error. This sequence joins TRBV5-1 and TRBJ2-5; 8 bases map to TRBD1. Germline V gene data show CDR1 as SGHRS and CDR2 as YFSETQ. The CDR3 contains 14 residues. The CDR3 loop reads CASSFQGAEETQYF. The CDR3 coding sequence is TGTGCCAGCAGCTTCCAGGGGGCCGAGGAGACCCAGTACTTC.

In its sample, this clonotype was seen a few times. The V and J genes are TRBV7-3 and TRBJ1-5; D may be TRBD1 (6 bases). V was trimmed by 5 bases and J by 3 bases, leaving 11 bases between them. CDR1 and CDR2 from the germline V gene are SGHTA and FQGTGA. CDR3 length equals 14 residues. The CDR3 is CASSAGHTNQPQHF. Here the CDR3 DNA reads TGTGCCAGCAGCGCGGGACATACCAATCAGCCCCAGCATTTT. Full variable domain (missing parts from reference TRBV7-3 and TRBJ1-5): GAGVSQTPSNKVTEKGKYVELRCDPISGHTALYWYRQSLGQGPEFLIYFQGTGAADDSGLPNDRFFAVRPEGSVSTLKIQRTERGDSAVYLCASSAGHTNQPQHFGDGTRLSIL.

A few counts support this clonotype. This chain joins TRBV18 and TRBJ1-4; D is unclear. The CDR3 length is 14 residues. V was trimmed by 5 bases and J by 6 bases, leaving 13 bases between them. Germline values: CDR1 KGHSH, CDR2 LQKENI. This CDR3 is CASSIRVNDEKLFF. The CDR3 nucleotides read TGTGCCAGCTCAATTAGGGTAAATGATGAAAAACTGTTTTTT.

This rearrangement joins TRBV11-2 to TRBJ2-2, with a weak D call TRBD1 (5 bases). The germline V gene encodes CDR1 SGHAT and CDR2 FQNNGV. This CDR3 spans 13 amino acids. V was trimmed by 5 bases and J by 4 bases, leaving 8 bases between them. CDR3 amino acids: CASSRQGTGELFF. In DNA, the CDR3 is TGTGCCAGCAGCCGCCAGGGCACCGGGGAGCTGTTTTTT.

CDR3 bases: TGTGCCAGCAGCTTAGACAGGGCTCAGCCCCAGCATTTT. It codes for CASSLDRAQPQHF. The gene calls are TRBV7-2 and TRBJ1-5; D is possibly TRBD1 (6 bases). CDR3 length equals 13 residues. Germline CDR1 reads SGHTA; CDR2 reads FQGNSA. Between the trimmed V and J ends, which lost 1 base and 6 bases, there was a span of 7 bases.

This clonotype has just a few counts. This chain joins TRBV6-6 and TRBJ1-5; 8 nucleotides align to TRBD1. Germline CDR1 is MNHNY and CDR2 is SVGAGI (reference sequence). Unmatched junction bases numbered 0, after V lost 0 bases and J lost 2 bases. This CDR3 contains 15 residues. In DNA form, the CDR3 reads TGTGCCAGCAGTTACTCACAGGGGGGCAATCAGCCCCAGCATTTT. This codes for CASSYSQGGNQPQHF.

This clonotype was counted at least ten times. The rearrangement links TRBV28 to TRBJ1-6; 8 bases match TRBD1. V gave up 7 bases and J gave up 4 bases; unmatched junction bases: 6. The CDR3 is made up of 15 amino acids. Germline V gene sequence: CDR1 MDHEN, CDR2 SYDVKM. The DNA for the CDR3 is TGTGCCAGCACGCTGCGACAGGGGTATAATTCACCCCTCCACTTT. Protein: CASTLRQGYNSPLHF.